This T cell receptor beta chain appears in the sequencing data of a study of T cells in Graves' hyperthyroidism and ophthalmopathy. Study-level information: Peripheral blood draws took place at initial diagnosis, ahead of any treatment.

It was RNA transcripts that yielded the amplified TCR beta CDR3 regions. With the HTBI primer set, the TCR CDR3 went through a first round of RT-PCR. Via MiXCR, TCRdb re-called the multiplex PCR reads, giving one row per CDR3 protein. This table holds 560,000 or so distinct CDR3 sequences, 20% found once. Whole-study results and caveats: Within blood appeared most thyroid clonotypes that had expanded above 0.001. In validation, the model predicted ophthalmopathy. These predictions came a median about 6.5 months before onset.

Patients having uncontrolled infection, another autoimmune disease, pregnancy or lactation were not included. Turning to this clonotype: What it binds is unknown.

This receptor was taken from a man aged 35-49 years with Graves' ophthalmopathy. Sample: blood.

CDR3 protein: CSVVRTVQETQYF. In DNA form, the CDR3 reads TGCAGCGTTGTCCGGACAGTTCAAGAGACCCAGTACTTC. This chain connects TRBV29-1 to TRBJ2-5, with D tentatively TRBD1 (6 bases). The V and J ends lost 4 bases and 2 bases respectively, with 11 bases between them. This CDR3 comprises 13 residues. Germline values: CDR1 SQVTM, CDR2 ANQGSEA. The complete variable domain, with remaining parts taken from reference TRBV29-1 and TRBJ2-5, reads SAVISQKPSRDICQRGTSLTIQCQVDSQVTMMFWYRQQPGQSLTLIATANQGSEATYESGFVIDKFPISRPNLTFSTLTVSNMSPEDSSIYLCSVVRTVQETQYFGPGTRLLVL.